This T cell receptor beta chain derives from a study of cytomegalovirus exposure and HLA in healthy donors. The wider study: Findings of an earlier analysis included some 110 million unique TCR beta sequences from 200 million or so T cells. Points from the study as a whole: A later analysis revealed that TCR association rates differed between HLA loci, peaking at DRB1 and bottoming out at HLA-C.

V shed 2 bases, J shed 6 bases, and the junction held 8 bases outside the gene matches. Germline CDR1 MNHEY, CDR2 SMNVEV (reference sequence). This CDR3 contains 15 residues. Primers included in the PCR were 60 Vbeta and 13 Jbeta primers. The repertoire was sequenced with immunoSEQ multiplex PCR; TCRdb's copy has only in-frame clones and lacks some. The table records about 280,000 clones, 70% to 90% of them present only once. A remark on this clone: Antigen: not known.

The sample was PBMCs. The clonotype was recovered from a young woman in good health and CMV-seronegative. This rearrangement joins TRBV27 to TRBJ2-3, with 7 bases matching TRBD2. The CDR3 here is CASSLGAGDLDTQYF. CDR3 DNA: TGTGCCAGCAGTTTAGGGGCGGGGGACTTGGATACGCAGTATTTT.